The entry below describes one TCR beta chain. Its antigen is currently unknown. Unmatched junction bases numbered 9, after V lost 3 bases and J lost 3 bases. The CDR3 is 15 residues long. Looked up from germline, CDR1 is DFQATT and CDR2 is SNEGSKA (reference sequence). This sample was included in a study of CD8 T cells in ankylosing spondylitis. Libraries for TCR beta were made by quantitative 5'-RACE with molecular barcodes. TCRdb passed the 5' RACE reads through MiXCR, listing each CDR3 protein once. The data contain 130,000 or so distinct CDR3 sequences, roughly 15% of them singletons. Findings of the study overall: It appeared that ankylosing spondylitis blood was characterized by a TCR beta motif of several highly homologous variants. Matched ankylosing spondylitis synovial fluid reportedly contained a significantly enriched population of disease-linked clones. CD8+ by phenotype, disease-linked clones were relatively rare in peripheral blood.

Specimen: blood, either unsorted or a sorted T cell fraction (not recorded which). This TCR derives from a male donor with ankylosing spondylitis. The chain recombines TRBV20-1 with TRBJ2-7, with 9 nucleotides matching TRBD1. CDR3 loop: CSARRPGQGFYEQYF. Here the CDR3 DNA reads TGCAGTGCTAGGCGGCCGGGACAGGGATTCTACGAGCAGTACTTC.